This is a list of T cell receptor beta chains from one sample in a study of radiotherapy plus CTLA-4 blockade in lung cancer. The method was immunoSEQ multiplex PCR; TCRdb's version includes in-frame clones alone and lacks a portion of them. The sample holds 70,000 to 95,000 clones; around nine tenths are singletons and the top ten take over 15%. Here the sequenced sample was peripheral blood, taken from a patient treated with radiotherapy plus ipilimumab. Receptor source: a human donor with non-small cell lung cancer that progressed on radiotherapy plus ipilimumab. The CDR3 runs from the conserved cysteine through the conserved F or W. D genes are given only for firm matches. Size tells how often a clone was seen (once, few, many) or the class of an expanded clone, and some rows leave it out.

v_call,j_call,d_call,clone_size,cdr3_nt,cdr3_aa
TRBV9,TRBJ2-2,TRBD1,few,TGTGCCAGCAGCCCACTTACAGACAGGGTGGCCGGGGAGCTGTTTTTT,CASSPLTDRVAGELFF
TRBV7-8,TRBJ1-2,.,.,TGTGCCAGCAGCCCACAGGGTTTTGGTGGCTACACCTTC,CASSPQGFGGYTF
TRBV27,TRBJ1-2,.,.,TGTGCCAGCAGGGACCCCGGGCAGGGAGCCTATGGCTACACCTTC,CASRDPGQGAYGYTF
TRBV27,TRBJ2-5,TRBD2,.,TGTGCCAGCAGTTTATCGACTAGCGCTGAGACCCAGTACTTC,CASSLSTSAETQYF
TRBV2,TRBJ2-1,.,.,TGTGCCAGCAGTGCTTGGGGGAGGGGGTACAATGAGCAGTTCTTC,CASSAWGRGYNEQFF
TRBV5-1,TRBJ2-1,TRBD2,few,TGCGCCAGCAGCTTGGAAACGGGGGGGTACAATGAGCAGTTCTTC,CASSLETGGYNEQFF
TRBV2,TRBJ1-1,TRBD1,.,TGTGCCAGCAGCACCGACAGGGTGACTGAAGCTTTCTTT,CASSTDRVTEAFF
TRBV6-5,TRBJ2-1,TRBD2,.,TGTGCCAGCCGATTAGCGGGGGGATCGGACAATGAGCAGTTCTTC,CASRLAGGSDNEQFF
TRBV27,TRBJ2-7,TRBD1,.,TGTGCCAGCAGTTTCAAGGGGGCGAGGTACGAGCAGTACTTC,CASSFKGARYEQYF
TRBV7-2,TRBJ1-2,.,few,TGTGCCAGCAGCGGACTACAGGGCTTCTATGGCTACACCTTC,CASSGLQGFYGYTF
TRBV11-2,TRBJ1-5,.,.,TGTGCCAGCAGCTTAGGTTTTCAAGGTAGTAGCAATCAGCCCCAGCATTTT,CASSLGFQGSSNQPQHF
TRBV6-5,TRBJ1-3,.,.,TGTGCCAGCAGTTCCCACAGTGGAAACACCATATATTTT,CASSSHSGNTIYF
TRBV14,TRBJ2-3,.,.,TGTGCCAGCAGCCAAGGAGGGGGGCTCGGCACAGATACGCAGTATTTT,CASSQGGGLGTDTQYF
TRBV11-2,TRBJ2-7,TRBD2,.,TGTGCCAGCAGCTTAGACCTTAGCGGGGGGGGCCGGGAGCAGTACTTC,CASSLDLSGGGREQYF
TRBV6-6,TRBJ2-5,.,.,TGTGCCAGCAGTCCCTGGAAGGGGATCCAAGAGACCCAGTACTTC,CASSPWKGIQETQYF
TRBV6-5,TRBJ1-2,.,.,TGTGCCAGCTGGGGGAAGGGAGGAGGCTACACCTTC,CASWGKGGGYTF
TRBV6-5,TRBJ2-7,TRBD2,.,TGTGCCAGCAGTTCCCAACGGACTAGCGGGAACGAGCAGTACTTC,CASSSQRTSGNEQYF
TRBV6-1,TRBJ1-1,TRBD1,.,TGTGCCAGCAGAGCCGGGACAGAGAACACTGAAGCTTTCTTT,CASRAGTENTEAFF
TRBV10-3,TRBJ2-1,TRBD2,.,TGTGCCATCAGTGAAGGGACTAGCGGGAATGAGCAGTTCTTC,CAISEGTSGNEQFF
TRBV30,TRBJ1-2,.,.,TGTGCCTGGACTTTTGACAGAAGCTATGGCTACACCTTC,CAWTFDRSYGYTF